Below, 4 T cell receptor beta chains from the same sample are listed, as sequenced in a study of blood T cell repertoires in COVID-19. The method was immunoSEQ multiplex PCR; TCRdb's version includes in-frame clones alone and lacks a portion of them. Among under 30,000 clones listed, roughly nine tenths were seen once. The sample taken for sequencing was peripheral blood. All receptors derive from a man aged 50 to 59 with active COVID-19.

CDR3 nucleotide sequence: TGTGCCAGCAGCCTAAGACAGGGTTCTAACTATGGCTACACCTTC. Protein sequence: CASSLRQGSNYGYTF. V usage is TRBV7-6 and J usage is TRBJ1-2; 7 positions agree with TRBD1. The germline CDR1 and CDR2 sequences are SGHVS and FNYEAQ. The CDR3 extends over 15 amino acids. The junction had 6 bases not matched to a gene; V was cut back by 5 bases and J by 0 bases.

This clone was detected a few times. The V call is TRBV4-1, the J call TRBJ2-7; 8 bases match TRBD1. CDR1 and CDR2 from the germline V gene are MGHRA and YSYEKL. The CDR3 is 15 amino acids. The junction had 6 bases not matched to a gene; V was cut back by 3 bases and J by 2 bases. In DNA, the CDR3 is TGCGCCAGCAGCCACCCGGGACAGGCGACCTACGAGCAGTACTTC. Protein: CASSHPGQATYEQYF.

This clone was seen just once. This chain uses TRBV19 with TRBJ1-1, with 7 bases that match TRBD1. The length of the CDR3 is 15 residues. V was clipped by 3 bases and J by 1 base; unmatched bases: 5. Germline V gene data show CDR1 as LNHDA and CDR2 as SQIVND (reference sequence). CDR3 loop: CASSIEGGPNTEAFF. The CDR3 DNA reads TGTGCCAGTAGTATTGAAGGGGGCCCGAACACTGAAGCTTTCTTT.

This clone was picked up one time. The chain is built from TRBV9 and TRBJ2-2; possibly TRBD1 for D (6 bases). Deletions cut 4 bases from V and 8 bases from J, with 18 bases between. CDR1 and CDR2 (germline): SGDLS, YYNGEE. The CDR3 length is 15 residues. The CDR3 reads CASSTAGTIMGELFF. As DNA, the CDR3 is TGTGCCAGCAGCACTGCCGGGACAATTATGGGGGAGCTGTTTTTT. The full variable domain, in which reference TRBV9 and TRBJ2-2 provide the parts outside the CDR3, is DSGVTQTPKHLITATGQRVTLRCSPRSGDLSVYWYQQSLDQGLQFLIQYYNGEERAKGNILERFSAQQFPDLHSELNLSSLELGDSALYFCASSTAGTIMGELFFGEGSRLTVL.